Described below is a single T cell receptor beta chain sequence and its context. In the study's own analysis: Amplification from reference gene primers served as the basis for estimated nucleated cell counts. Method: immunoSEQ multiplex PCR; TCRdb's copy keeps in-frame clones and lacks some. The V and J calls and clone size were taken over from that table, and D and trimming were inferred from the DNA. In the table there are about 240,000 clones, 83% of which are singletons. These data come from a study of blood T cell repertoires in COVID-19. Overall study: Sources were T cells, B-cell-depleted T cells, or PBMCs; the material itself was cDNA or gDNA.

Enrolled through a virtual design, the participants were between roughly 18 and 90 years of age and came from 24 US areas. Germline assignment: CDR1 ENHRY and CDR2 SYGVKD. The CDR3 contains 14 residues. The ends were cut back, 2 bases at V and 7 bases at J, with 11 bases in the middle. Source material: PBMCs or T cells enriched from blood (not recorded which). The chain links TRBV10-3 to TRBJ1-4, with D perhaps TRBD1 (5 bases). The sequence was collected from a woman in her thirties or forties who had been exposed to COVID-19. The CDR3 reads CAISEREDSEKLFF. The DNA for the CDR3 is TGTGCCATCAGTGAGAGGGAAGACAGTGAAAAACTGTTTTTT.